The rows below give T cell receptor beta chains drawn from one sample of a study of neoadjuvant anti-PD-1 for oral cavity cancer. Only in-frame clones appear in the TCRdb table, and some are missing; sequencing was by immunoSEQ multiplex PCR. This repertoire shows around 5,700 clones, roughly three fifths found once; its top ten account for 6.5% to 7.5%. Sequenced material: tumor tissue, taken after nivolumab (anti-PD-1) treatment. These receptors all stem from a person aged 35 to 85 with oral cavity squamous cell carcinoma. CDR3s include the opening cysteine and the closing phenylalanine or tryptophan. A D gene is named only where the DNA matches it firmly. The size field is filled for only some rows; it gives once, few, many or a size class.

>TRBV7-8|TRBJ2-5|NA|NA
CASSLELGYQETQYF
TGTGCCAGCAGCTTAGAACTTGGGTACCAAGAGACCCAGTACTTC
>TRBV7-9|TRBJ1-4|NA|few
CASATGRRLFF
TGTGCCAGCGCCACAGGAAGGCGGCTGTTTTTT
>TRBV10-1|TRBJ2-7|NA|NA
CASSEGGWGYEQYF
TGCGCCAGCAGTGAAGGGGGATGGGGCTACGAGCAGTACTTC
>TRBV28|TRBJ2-3|TRBD1|NA
CASSLTSGTGGADTQYF
TGTGCCAGCAGTCTAACCTCCGGGACAGGGGGCGCAGATACGCAGTATTTT
>TRBV5-4|TRBJ2-7|NA|NA
CASSLGQGNEQYF
TGTGCCAGCAGCTTGGGTCAGGGGAACGAGCAGTACTTC
>TRBV5-4|TRBJ1-5|NA|NA
CASSLAGAGNQPQHF
TGTGCCAGCAGCTTGGCAGGGGCTGGGAATCAGCCCCAGCATTTT
>TRBV11-2|TRBJ1-3|NA|NA
CASSRPQGNTIYF
TGTGCCAGCAGCAGGCCCCAGGGAAACACCATATATTTT
>TRBV11-3|TRBJ2-6|NA|NA
CASSFRWRERPSGANVLTF
TGTGCCAGCAGCTTTAGGTGGAGGGAGCGGCCCTCTGGGGCCAACGTCCTGACTTTC
>TRBV19|TRBJ1-1|NA|NA
CASTSGGSMNTEAFF
TGTGCCAGTACCTCAGGTGGCAGTATGAACACTGAAGCTTTCTTT
>TRBV7-7|TRBJ2-1|TRBD2|once
CASSLETSGAYNEQFF
TGTGCTAGCAGCTTAGAGACTAGCGGTGCCTACAATGAGCAGTTCTTC
>TRBV5-4|TRBJ2-2|NA|once
CASSLQAAGELFF
TGTGCCAGCAGCCTACAGGCGGCCGGGGAGCTGTTTTTT
>TRBV2|TRBJ2-7|TRBD2|NA
CASTRGLAGGPQGEQYF
TGTGCCAGCACTCGCGGACTAGCGGGGGGTCCCCAGGGCGAGCAGTACTTC
>TRBV29-1|TRBJ2-2|TRBD2|NA
CSGGSGIGVGELFF
TGCAGCGGGGGTAGCGGGATAGGGGTCGGGGAGCTGTTTTTT
>TRBV4-1|TRBJ2-4|NA|NA
CASSQETRRGHGVRQYF
TGCGCCAGCAGCCAAGAGACCCGACGGGGACATGGGGTCCGGCAGTACTTC
>TRBV4-2|TRBJ2-3|NA|few
CASSQEKKGPDTQYF
TGTGCCAGCAGCCAAGAGAAAAAGGGACCAGATACGCAGTATTTT
>TRBV2|TRBJ1-6|NA|few
CASSDRRDSPLHF
TGTGCCAGCAGTGATCGTCGGGATTCACCCCTCCACTTT
>TRBV19|TRBJ2-1|NA|NA
CASSITRAGGNEQFF
TGTGCCAGTAGTATCACTCGGGCAGGAGGCAATGAGCAGTTCTTC
>TRBV6-5|TRBJ2-3|NA|once
CASDYTQYF
TGTGCCAGCGACTATACACAGTATTTT
>TRBV28|TRBJ1-5|NA|NA
CASSRPVTHQPQHF
TGTGCCAGCAGTCGTCCTGTCACCCATCAGCCCCAGCATTTT
>TRBV5-1|TRBJ2-5|TRBD1|once
CASSLTGTGGIETQYF
TGCGCCAGCAGCTTGACAGGGACAGGGGGGATAGAGACCCAGTACTTC
>TRBV18|TRBJ1-1|NA|few
CASSLKENTEAFF
TGTGCCAGCTCCCTAAAGGAGAACACTGAAGCTTTCTTT
>TRBV10-3|TRBJ1-1|TRBD1|NA
CAIRSDRGQGTEAFF
TGTGCCATCAGGTCCGACAGGGGCCAGGGCACTGAAGCTTTCTTT
>TRBV5-8|TRBJ1-1|NA|NA
CASSGGLEQVNTEAFF
TGTGCCAGCAGCGGCGGTTTGGAACAGGTGAACACTGAAGCTTTCTTT
>TRBV19|TRBJ2-4|NA|few
CASSMTRNIQYF
TGTGCCAGTAGTATGACCAGAAACATTCAGTACTTC
>TRBV27|TRBJ1-4|NA|NA
CASSPWVTRGSNEKLFF
TGTGCCAGCAGTCCTTGGGTGACGAGGGGGTCTAATGAAAAACTGTTTTTT
>TRBV20-1|TRBJ2-3|NA|NA
CSASRGDTQYF
TGCAGTGCTTCCCGGGGGGATACGCAGTATTTT
>TRBV4-2|TRBJ2-3|NA|NA
CASSQEGRGASTDTQYF
TGTGCCAGCAGCCAAGAGGGGAGGGGGGCCAGCACAGATACGCAGTATTTT
>TRBV6-5|TRBJ2-7|TRBD2|NA
CASSLGLAGDEQYF
TGTGCCAGCAGTTTGGGACTAGCGGGGGACGAGCAGTACTTC
>TRBV5-5|TRBJ1-2|NA|NA
CASSLARGPYGYTF
TGTGCCAGCAGCTTGGCCAGGGGCCCCTATGGCTACACCTTC
>TRBV9|TRBJ2-3|TRBD2|NA
CASSISGKADTQYF
TGTGCCAGCAGTATTAGCGGGAAAGCGGATACGCAGTATTTT
>TRBV14|TRBJ2-7|NA|NA
CASSNRDFSYEQYF
TGTGCCAGCAGCAACCGGGACTTTTCCTACGAGCAGTACTTC
>TRBV7-9|TRBJ2-7|TRBD2|few
CASSFPRTSGGSSYEQYF
TGTGCCAGCAGCTTCCCCCGGACTAGCGGGGGGAGCTCCTACGAGCAGTACTTC
>TRBV4-2|TRBJ2-3|NA|NA
CASSQDHRTRATDTQYF
TGTGCCAGCAGCCAAGATCACCGAACTAGAGCCACAGATACGCAGTATTTT
>TRBV7-2|TRBJ2-1|NA|NA
CASSLAAYNEQFF
TGTGCCAGCAGCTTAGCGGCCTACAATGAGCAGTTCTTC
>TRBV7-2|TRBJ1-1|NA|few
CASSRGLGNTEAFF
TGTGCCAGCAGCCGAGGTTTGGGGAACACTGAAGCTTTCTTT
>TRBV19|TRBJ1-5|NA|NA
CASSIAQGNQPQHF
TGTGCCAGTAGTATAGCACAGGGTAATCAGCCCCAGCATTTT
>TRBV28|TRBJ2-5|TRBD1|NA
CASRSTGGETQYF
TGTGCCAGCAGATCTACAGGGGGAGAGACCCAGTACTTC
>TRBV7-3|TRBJ2-2|NA|NA
CASSFVSGAAGELFF
TGTGCCAGCAGCTTCGTCTCAGGAGCGGCCGGGGAGCTGTTTTTT
>TRBV19|TRBJ1-2|NA|NA
CASSIDSVSYGYTF
TGTGCCAGTAGTATAGATTCAGTCAGCTATGGCTACACCTTC
>TRBV28|TRBJ2-1|NA|large
CASSYGEQFF
TGTGCCAGCAGTTACGGTGAGCAGTTCTTC
>TRBV7-9|TRBJ2-1|NA|NA
CASSPSAWGAGIYNEQFF
TGTGCCAGCAGCCCCTCCGCGTGGGGGGCTGGGATATACAATGAGCAGTTCTTC
>TRBV30|TRBJ2-7|TRBD2|NA
CAWSVRGGLAGTEQYF
TGTGCCTGGAGTGTACGGGGGGGACTAGCGGGAACCGAGCAGTACTTC
>TRBV19|TRBJ1-5|TRBD1|NA
CASIGTGRRNNQPQHF
TGTGCCAGTATAGGGACAGGGCGAAGGAACAATCAGCCCCAGCATTTT
>TRBV2|TRBJ1-5|NA|NA
CASSVLQEQPQHF
TGTGCCAGCAGTGTACTCCAGGAGCAGCCCCAGCATTTT
>TRBV27|TRBJ2-3|TRBD1|NA
CASSLTPGQGADTQYF
TGTGCCAGCAGTTTGACTCCGGGACAGGGGGCAGATACGCAGTATTTT
>TRBV28|TRBJ1-2|NA|NA
CASRLSGNYGYTF
TGTGCCAGCCGCCTTAGCGGGAACTATGGCTACACCTTC
>TRBV19|TRBJ1-1|NA|NA
CASSPVLNTEAFF
TGTGCCAGTAGCCCAGTCTTGAACACTGAAGCTTTCTTT
>TRBV10-2|TRBJ1-1|TRBD1|NA
CASIARNRGNTEAFF
TGCGCCAGCATCGCGAGGAACAGGGGAAACACTGAAGCTTTCTTT
>TRBV28|TRBJ1-1|NA|NA
CASRGRPEAFF
TGTGCCAGCAGGGGTCGCCCTGAAGCTTTCTTT
>TRBV4-1|TRBJ2-6|TRBD1|few
CASSQSGTGFVGANVLTF
TGCGCCAGCAGCCAGTCCGGGACAGGGTTTGTCGGGGCCAACGTCCTGACTTTC
>TRBV5-1|TRBJ2-7|TRBD1|NA
CASSLGTGDAYEQYF
TGCGCCAGCAGCTTGGGGACAGGGGATGCCTACGAGCAGTACTTC
>TRBV5-1|TRBJ1-6|NA|NA
CASSLAWGGGNDSPLHF
TGCGCCAGCAGCTTGGCCTGGGGTGGCGGTAACGATTCACCCCTCCACTTT
>TRBV7-9|TRBJ2-1|TRBD1|few
CASSLAMGQGIHNEQFF
TGTGCCAGCAGCTTAGCGATGGGACAGGGGATCCACAATGAGCAGTTCTTC
>TRBV11-3|TRBJ1-5|NA|NA
CASSLETKDNQPQHF
TGTGCCAGCAGCTTGGAAACCAAAGACAATCAGCCCCAGCATTTT
>TRBV19|TRBJ2-1|NA|NA
CASSILGVPVNEQFF
TGTGCCAGTAGTATACTTGGGGTCCCCGTCAATGAGCAGTTCTTC
>TRBV10-2|TRBJ1-5|NA|NA
CASTEDIGPSQPQHF
TGCGCCAGCACTGAGGACATCGGTCCCAGCCAGCCCCAGCATTTT
>TRBV11-2|TRBJ2-7|NA|NA
CASTRGASTYEQYF
TGTGCCAGCACCCGGGGGGCCAGCACCTACGAGCAGTACTTC